A selection of T cell receptor beta chains follows, all from one sample in a study of beta chain features in type 1 diabetes. The data were produced by immunoSEQ multiplex PCR, yet TCRdb's version contains in-frame clones alone and is incomplete. Of under 800,000 clones listed, 15% to 19% are singletons. The sample taken for sequencing was naive CD4+ T cells from blood. The receptors were sampled from a man younger than 35 in good health. The conserved cysteine and the conserved F or W are not part of the CDR3 here. Each record gives: J gene, V gene, CDR3 protein.

TRBJ1-4 TRBV6-5 ASSYSTRPEEKLF
TRBJ1-1 TRBV30 AWSLAGGSGKAF
TRBJ2-1 TRBV14 ASSQEGLGYNEQF
TRBJ2-5 TRBV9 ASSVGQAQETQY
TRBJ2-7 TRBV7-9 ASSFLLAGTYEQY
TRBJ2-7 TRBV9 ASSPSRGPYEQY
TRBJ2-1 TRBV6-5 ASRLLALSYNEQF
TRBJ2-4 TRBV5-6 ASSSRTGWAKNIQY
TRBJ1-2 TRBV29-1 SVVPTNNYGYT
TRBJ1-2 TRBV27 ASRPISPVRGYT
TRBJ2-1 TRBV7-6 ASSRPGRSEQF
TRBJ1-3 TRBV7-2 ASSLVSASGNTIY
TRBJ2-1 TRBV7-9 ASSLQAPADNEQF
TRBJ2-3 TRBV7-2 ASSLLTGSTDTQY
TRBJ1-5 TRBV2 ASRLTGIRLFGNQPQH
TRBJ1-1 TRBV20-1 SARPNTEAF
TRBJ2-4 TRBV5-1 ASRSTGLSKNIQY
TRBJ2-6 TRBV19 ASSTSGAPGANVLT
TRBJ2-5 TRBV28 ASSFGSGGQETQY
TRBJ2-3 TRBV19 ASSPRTAADTQY
TRBJ1-4 TRBV10-2 ASSESAGQRGGKLF
TRBJ2-7 TRBV7-8 ASSRGASGTYEQY
TRBJ2-5 TRBV19 ASSITRRQETQY
TRBJ1-5 TRBV28 ASRRGGTDQPQH
TRBJ1-1 TRBV4-2 ASSQEGELWTEYAEAF
TRBJ1-5 TRBV28 ASSRGRGNQPQH
TRBJ2-3 TRBV4-2 ASSQDPQGITDTQY
TRBJ1-6 TRBV5-6 ASSPRGGHSPLH
TRBJ2-5 TRBV7-9 ASSSSLAGVGETQY
TRBJ1-1 TRBV5-1 ASSLGLNTEAF
TRBJ1-1 TRBV15 ATSRDTGSTEAF
TRBJ2-3 TRBV10-3 AISARTSGTSTDTQY
TRBJ1-5 TRBV5-1 ASSVDGNNQPQH
TRBJ1-5 TRBV6-1 ASSRNQPQH
TRBJ1-3 TRBV6-5 ASGTSVASGNTIY
TRBJ1-2 TRBV28 ASSPRSGQSGYT
TRBJ1-1 TRBV7-9 ASSPNFLNTEAF
TRBJ1-2 TRBV7-9 ASSPRQRYGYT
TRBJ2-7 TRBV5-1 ASSLAQGLTYEQY
TRBJ1-2 TRBV7-3 ASSKGPKNYGYT
TRBJ1-2 TRBV7-2 ASSLDIGGRAGYT
TRBJ1-5 TRBV2 ASSEWGNQPQH
TRBJ2-3 TRBV11-2 ASSYPGAGRGDTQY
TRBJ2-7 TRBV29-1 SVEGDGADEQY
TRBJ2-7 TRBV10-3 AIRGSSYEQY
TRBJ2-3 TRBV5-6 ASTLQGVAKDTQY
TRBJ1-5 TRBV7-9 ASSLATGDGQPQH
TRBJ2-2 TRBV30 AWSPSLNTGELF
TRBJ1-3 TRBV6-5 ASSYGTARDTIY
TRBJ1-5 TRBV2 ASSEAATYQPQH
TRBJ2-7 TRBV27 ASSYRDEQY
TRBJ2-3 TRBV5-4 ASSYRDGTDTQY
TRBJ2-7 TRBV7-9 ASSPPRQIYEQY
TRBJ1-3 TRBV9 ASSVEGRGQRSSGNTIY
TRBJ2-1 TRBV28 ASRNLGLANKGNEQF